What follows is one T cell receptor (beta chain) and its context. Its antigen has not been determined. A commercial ELISA kit detecting HCMV-specific IgG in serum was used to determine HCMV serostatus. Ficoll density gradient centrifugation was used to isolate peripheral blood mononuclear cells from blood. From the germline V gene, CDR1 is KGHDR and CDR2 is SFDVKD. The cysteine opens and the phenylalanine closes a CDR3 of 13 amino acids. No DNA sequence is on record. This sample is part of a study of T cells expressing NK-cell markers (dated by TCRdb to the early 2020s). Background for the entire study: Fewer than ten donors provided sorted CD3+CD56+NKG2C+, CD3+CD56+NKG2C- and CD3+CD56-NKG2C+ T-cell subsets, whose TCR beta-chain repertoires were profiled. All eight donors whose samples were sequenced were randomly selected healthy volunteers, three of them men and five women. Libraries were sequenced as 2 x 150 bp reads on Illumina HiSeq 2000/2500, MiSeq or NextSeq. Among the eight sequenced donors, only one was HCMV-seronegative, while the other seven were HCMV-seropositive.

TCRdb records Illumina HiSeq 2000 as the sequencer. The TCR beta cDNA libraries were made using 5'RACE template switching, a step that added both a universal primer site and unique molecular identifiers. cDNA synthesis was primed from the TCR beta constant segment, followed by two successive PCR amplification steps. In the authors' own workflow: Reads were demultiplexed and grouped by UMI with MIGEC, and clonotypes were assembled and quantified with MiTCR. To exclude erroneous sequences, only TCR cDNA sequences supported by at least two reads were retained. The tcR package was used for downstream repertoire analysis, with clonotypes matched between fractions based on CDR3 nucleotide sequence plus V segment. VDJmatch was used to annotate antigen specificity against VDJdb, with one amino acid substitution in CDR3 permitted. Based on TCRdb reprocessing of the reads, there is one entry per CDR3 protein sequence, and DNA is missing. V and J calls and clone size were set by TCRdb, not the authors. This sample's table contains more than 90,000 distinct CDR3 sequences. Less than 20% of the sample is held by the ten biggest clonotypes.

Overall study outcomes, separate from this receptor: In six donors, the dominant CD3+CD56+NKG2C+ clonotypes were among the top 10 CD8+ clonotypes and accounted for about 1.0-7.5% of CD8+ T cells. Those dominant clonotypes were again the most abundant among CD3+CD56-NKG2C+ cells in a handful of donors, at roughly 25-60.1%. It remained unclear whether the expanded NKG2C-expressing T cell clones were specific for HCMV antigens.

The chain couples TRBV24-1 to TRBJ2-2; TCRdb returns TRBD1, unconfirmable since there is no DNA. The TCR sequence derives from a woman between 18 and 70 years old in good health. The sequenced sample consisted of blood T cells: a sorted CD56 or NKG2C T cell subset, CD4+ or CD8+ T cells, or bulk PBMC T cells (not recorded which). The CDR3 amino acid sequence is: CASRQGQHGELFF.